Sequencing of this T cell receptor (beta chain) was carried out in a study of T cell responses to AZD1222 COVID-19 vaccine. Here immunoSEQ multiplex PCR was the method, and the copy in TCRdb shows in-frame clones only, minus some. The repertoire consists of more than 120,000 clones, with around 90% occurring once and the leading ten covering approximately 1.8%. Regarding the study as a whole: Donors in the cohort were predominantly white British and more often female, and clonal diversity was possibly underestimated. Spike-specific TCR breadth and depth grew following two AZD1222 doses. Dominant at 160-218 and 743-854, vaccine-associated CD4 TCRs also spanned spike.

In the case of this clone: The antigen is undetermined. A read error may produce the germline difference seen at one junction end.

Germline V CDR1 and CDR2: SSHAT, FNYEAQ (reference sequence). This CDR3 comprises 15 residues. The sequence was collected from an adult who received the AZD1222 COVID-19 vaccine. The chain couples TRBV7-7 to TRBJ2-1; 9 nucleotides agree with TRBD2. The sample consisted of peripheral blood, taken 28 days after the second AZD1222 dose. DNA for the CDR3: TGTGCTAGCAGCTTACAAGCGGGAGGTGACAATGAGCAGTTCTTC. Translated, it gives CASSLQAGGDNEQFF.